The entry below gives a single TCR beta chain sequence along with its context. The repertoire was sequenced with immunoSEQ multiplex PCR; TCRdb's copy has only in-frame clones and lacks some. Among about 120,000 clones listed, approximately 90% were seen once. The data were taken from a study of OX40 agonist ivuxolimab in advanced cancers. This CDR3 contains 14 residues. Germline-derived CDR1 and CDR2 are LGHNT and FRNRAP. With 6 bases removed from V and 0 bases from J, the gap between germline ends came to 10 bases. V is TRBV12-5 and J is TRBJ2-3; perhaps TRBD2 as D (5 bases). The clonotype was recovered from an adult with an advanced solid tumor such as melanoma, head and neck, liver or kidney cancer. Sequencing was performed on CD4+ or CD8+ T cells sorted from blood, taken in a trial of the OX40 agonist ivuxolimab. CDR3 bases: TGTGCTAGTGGCCGCGAGGGTAGCACAGATACGCAGTATTTT. It encodes CASGREGSTDTQYF.